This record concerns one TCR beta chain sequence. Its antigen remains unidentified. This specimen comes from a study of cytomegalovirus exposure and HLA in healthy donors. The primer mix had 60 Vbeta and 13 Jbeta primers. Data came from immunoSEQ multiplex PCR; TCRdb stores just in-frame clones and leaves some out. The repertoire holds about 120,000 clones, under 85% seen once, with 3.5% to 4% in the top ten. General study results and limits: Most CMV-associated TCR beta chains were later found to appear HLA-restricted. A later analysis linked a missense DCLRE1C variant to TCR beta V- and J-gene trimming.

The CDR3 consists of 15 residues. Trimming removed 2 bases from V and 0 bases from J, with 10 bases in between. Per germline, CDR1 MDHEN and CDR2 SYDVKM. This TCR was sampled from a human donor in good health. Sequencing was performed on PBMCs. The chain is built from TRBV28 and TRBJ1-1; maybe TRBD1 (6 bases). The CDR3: CASSLLQGMNTEAFF. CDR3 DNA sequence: TGTGCCAGCAGTTTACTGCAGGGGATGAACACTGAAGCTTTCTTT.